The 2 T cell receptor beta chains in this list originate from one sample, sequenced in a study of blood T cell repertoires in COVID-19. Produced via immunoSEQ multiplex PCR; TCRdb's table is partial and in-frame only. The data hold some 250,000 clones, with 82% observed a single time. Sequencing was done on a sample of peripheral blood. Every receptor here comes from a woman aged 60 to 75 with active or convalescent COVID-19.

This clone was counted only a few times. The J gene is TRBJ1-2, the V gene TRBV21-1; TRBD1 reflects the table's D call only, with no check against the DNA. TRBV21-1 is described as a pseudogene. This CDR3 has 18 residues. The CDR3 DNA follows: TGTGCCAGCAGCGTCCTTTACAGCACCCGTCGCGTCTTCTATGGCTACACCTTC. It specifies CASSVLYSTRRVFYGYTF.

DNA of the CDR3: TGTGCCAGCAGCGTAGCGGCAGGGGGTAGCACAGATACGCAGTATTTT. It is translated as CASSVAAGGSTDTQYF. V usage is TRBV9 and J usage is TRBJ2-3, with 7 bases aligning to TRBD1. The V segment lost 0 bases and the J segment 0 bases; nucleotides outside the gene matches: 4. The CDR3 sequence is 16 residues long. Germline loops: CDR1 SGDLS, CDR2 YYNGEE.